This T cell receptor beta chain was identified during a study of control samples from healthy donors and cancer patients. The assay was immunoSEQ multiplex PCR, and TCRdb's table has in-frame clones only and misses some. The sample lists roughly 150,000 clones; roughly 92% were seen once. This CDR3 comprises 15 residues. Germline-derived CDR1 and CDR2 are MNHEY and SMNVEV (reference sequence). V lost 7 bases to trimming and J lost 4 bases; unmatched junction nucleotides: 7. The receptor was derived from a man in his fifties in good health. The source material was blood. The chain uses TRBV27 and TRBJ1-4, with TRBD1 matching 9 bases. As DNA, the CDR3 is TGTGCCAGCACTTCCATGGGACAGGGTAATGAAAAACTGTTTTTT. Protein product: CASTSMGQGNEKLFF.